The 26 T cell receptor beta chains below all came from one sample that was sequenced in a study of control samples from healthy donors and cancer patients. The method was immunoSEQ multiplex PCR; TCRdb's version includes in-frame clones alone and lacks a portion of them. The sample shows roughly 130,000 clones, approximately 90% of them seen only once. What was sequenced was blood. The receptors come from a man between 18 and 35 years old in good health.

The rearrangement links TRBV3-1 (or the pseudogene TRBV3-2) to TRBJ2-3; the D gene is possibly TRBD1 (5 bases). This CDR3 spans 16 amino acids. From germline, CDR1 is LGHDT and CDR2 YNNKEL (reference sequence). Trimming stripped 0 bases from V and 0 bases from J, with 10 bases between. For the CDR3, the DNA is TGTGCCAGCAGCCAAGATTTAGGGGCTAGCACAGATACGCAGTATTTT. It translates to CASSQDLGASTDTQYF.

As DNA, the CDR3 is TGCGCCAGCAGCCAGAGCGCGCAGGGGGGGGACACAGATACGCAGTATTTT. Its translation: CASSQSAQGGDTDTQYF. The chain links TRBV4-1 to TRBJ2-3, with D perhaps matching TRBD1 or TRBD2 (7 bases each). Germline V gene lookup returns CDR1 MGHRA and CDR2 YSYEKL. Deletions cut 3 bases from V and 2 bases from J, with 18 bases between. The CDR3 covers 17 residues.

The genes are TRBV19 and TRBJ1-6, with 10 nucleotides matching TRBD1. The junction had 6 bases not matched to a gene; V was cut back by 5 bases and J by 8 bases. The CDR3 extends over 15 amino acids. The germline CDR1 and CDR2 sequences are LNHDA and SQIVND (reference sequence). CDR3 DNA sequence: TGTGCCAGTAGTGCCTCCGGGACAGGGGATTCACCCCTCCACTTT. Translating gives CASSASGTGDSPLHF.

This clone turned up a few times. The V gene is TRBV6-4, the J gene TRBJ1-5; D gene uncertain. V lost 3 bases and J 6 bases, leaving 12 bases between the germline ends. The germline V gene has CDR1 MRHNA and CDR2 SNTAGT. The CDR3 has 14 amino acids. The CDR3 sequence is CASSEDGVSQPQHF. The CDR3 nucleotides are TGTGCCAGCAGTGAAGACGGAGTGTCTCAGCCCCAGCATTTT.

The J gene is TRBJ1-2, the V gene TRBV6-2 or TRBV6-3; no clear D. Trimming shortened V by 5 bases and J by 6 bases, and 10 bases separated the two germline ends. Germline V gives CDR1 MNHEY, CDR2 SVGEGT. This CDR3 comprises 12 residues. The CDR3 reads CASSHLRDGYTF. CDR3 nucleotide sequence: TGTGCCAGCAGTCACCTAAGGGATGGCTACACCTTC.

J is TRBJ2-2 and V is TRBV11-2; D ambiguous. The ends were cut back, 0 bases at V and 5 bases at J, with 4 bases in the middle. This CDR3 has 13 amino acids. The germline V gene has CDR1 SGHAT and CDR2 FQNNGV. CDR3 protein: CASSLDETGELFF. CDR3 coding DNA: TGTGCCAGCAGCTTAGATGAGACCGGGGAGCTGTTTTTT.

This rearrangement joins TRBV2 to TRBJ1-1; 8 nucleotides match TRBD1. V was pared by 2 bases and J by 8 bases, with 7 bases of the junction left unmatched. The V gene's germline CDR1 is SNHLY and CDR2 FYNNEI. The CDR3 has 14 residues. CDR3 protein: CASSEWGQEAEAFF. CDR3 sequence (DNA): TGTGCCAGCAGTGAATGGGGACAGGAGGCCGAAGCTTTCTTT. Supplemented by reference TRBV2 and TRBJ1-1, the full variable domain reads EPEVTQTPSHQVTQMGQEVILRCVPISNHLYFYWYRQILGQKVEFLVSFYNNEISEKSEIFDDQFSVERPDGSNFTLKIRSTKLEDSAMYFCASSEWGQEAEAFFGQGTRLTVV.

CDR3 protein: CASSRGAGETQYF. CDR3 in DNA: TGTGCCAGCTCTCGGGGGGCCGGAGAGACCCAGTACTTC. The chain uses TRBV18 and TRBJ2-5, with D perhaps TRBD2 (7 bases). The CDR3 totals 13 residues. V lost 6 bases and J 4 bases, leaving 12 bases between the germline ends. Germline V CDR1 and CDR2: KGHSH, LQKENI.

CDR3 coding DNA: TGTGCCAGCTCACCACCGCTCTCCCAGGGCGCTGAAGCTTTCTTT. Translation: CASSPPLSQGAEAFF. The rearrangement joins TRBV18 to TRBJ1-1; possible D gene TRBD1, 5 bases. The germline V gene has CDR1 KGHSH and CDR2 LQKENI. CDR3 length: 15 residues. Trimming took off 0 bases at V and 6 bases at J, with 14 bases between the two ends.

The CDR3 is CAGQTGVNYGYTF. Here the CDR3 DNA reads TGTGCCGGCCAGACAGGGGTAAACTATGGCTACACCTTC. V gene TRBV6-5 combines with J gene TRBJ1-2; 8 bases fit TRBD1. Germline-derived CDR1 and CDR2 are MNHEY and SVGAGI. CDR3 length: 13 residues. V lost 11 bases, J lost 2 bases, and 7 bases stayed unmatched.

The gene calls are TRBV29-1 and TRBJ2-4; D gene ambiguous. This CDR3 has 13 residues. Germline CDR1 and CDR2: SQVTM and ANQGSEA. Trimming took off 5 bases at V and 2 bases at J, with 10 bases between the two ends. The CDR3 loop is CSVLRASKNIQYF. The CDR3 nucleotides read TGCAGCGTTCTCCGGGCCTCCAAAAACATTCAGTACTTC.

The V gene is TRBV27, the J gene TRBJ1-2; no definite D call. V lost 0 bases, J lost 6 bases, and 8 bases lay in between. This CDR3 contains 13 residues. CDR1 is MNHEY and CDR2 is SMNVEV in the germline V gene (reference sequence). CDR3 protein: CASSLSAVNGYTF. The DNA for the CDR3 is TGTGCCAGCAGTTTATCAGCGGTTAATGGCTACACCTTC.

The chain combines TRBV3-1 (or the pseudogene TRBV3-2) with TRBJ2-7; 8 positions agree with TRBD1. The CDR3 contains 18 residues. J lost 3 bases, V lost 1 base, and 14 bases had no gene match. From germline, CDR1 is LGHDT and CDR2 YNNKEL (reference sequence). In DNA form, the CDR3 reads TGTGCCAGCAGCCAAGTTAAAGGGACAGGAATACCCTACTACGAGCAGTACTTC. This translates into CASSQVKGTGIPYYEQYF.

The chain has TRBV4-1 and TRBJ1-2; D is ambiguous. The germline gives CDR1 MGHRA, CDR2 YSYEKL. The germline V and J ends were trimmed by 1 base and 0 bases, with 21 bases remaining between them. CDR3 length equals 19 residues. CDR3 sequence: CASSQGTIGLHGTNYGYTF. The CDR3 DNA reads TGCGCCAGCAGCCAAGGAACGATTGGGCTCCATGGGACTAACTATGGCTACACCTTC.

This clone was counted only a few times. The chain joins TRBV15 to TRBJ2-1; D is undetermined. Trimming stripped 3 bases from V and 5 bases from J, with 8 bases between. The CDR3 totals 13 residues. CDR1 is LNHNV and CDR2 is YYDKDF in the germline V gene (reference sequence). The CDR3 DNA is TGTGCCACCAGCAGGGGGTCCGACAATGAGCAGTTCTTC. Amino acid sequence: CATSRGSDNEQFF. The full variable domain, with the rest looked up from reference TRBV15 and TRBJ2-1, is DAMVIQNPRYQVTQFGKPVTLSCSQTLNHNVMYWYQQKSSQAPKLLFHYYDKDFNNEADTPDNFQSRRPNTSFCFLDIRSPGLGDTAMYLCATSRGSDNEQFFGPGTRLTVL.

The J gene is TRBJ1-2, the V gene TRBV10-3, with 8 nucleotides matching TRBD1. CDR3 length: 12 amino acids. Germline assignment: CDR1 ENHRY and CDR2 SYGVKD. Unmatched junction bases numbered 4, after V lost 7 bases and J lost 6 bases. DNA for the CDR3: TGTGCCATCAACACAGGGGGTCATGGCTACACCTTC. Its protein product is CAINTGGHGYTF.

In DNA, the CDR3 is TGTGCCAGCTTGACAGAGCAGAACACTGAAGCTTTCTTT. It encodes CASLTEQNTEAFF. The rearrangement uses TRBV2 and TRBJ1-1, with D perhaps matching TRBD1 (5 bases). The CDR3 is 13 amino acids. The germline gives CDR1 SNHLY, CDR2 FYNNEI. V lost 8 bases, J lost 1 base, and 11 bases lay in between.

CDR3: CASSSYSNQPQHF. The CDR3 DNA reads as TGTGCCAGCAGTAGCTATAGCAATCAGCCCCAGCATTTT. The chain is built from TRBV2 and TRBJ1-5; unclear D gene. In germline, CDR1 is SNHLY, CDR2 FYNNEI. The CDR3 sequence is 13 residues long. V was shortened by 5 bases and J by 0 bases, with 5 bases between the two germline ends.

The chain joins TRBV2 to TRBJ2-1, with D perhaps matching TRBD1 (6 bases). Trimming cost V 5 bases and J 3 bases, with 11 bases left between them. The CDR3 extends over 14 amino acids. The germline gives CDR1 SNHLY, CDR2 FYNNEI. The CDR3: CASSKNRVYNEQFF. In DNA, the CDR3 is TGTGCCAGCAGTAAGAACAGGGTCTACAATGAGCAGTTCTTC.

This clone was found once. The J gene is TRBJ2-5, the V gene TRBV12-3 or TRBV12-4; tentative D call: TRBD1 (6 bases). Trimming removed 4 bases at V and 2 bases at J, with 8 bases between. The CDR3 totals 13 residues. CDR3 protein: CASSSGQQETQYF. The DNA of the CDR3 is TGTGCCAGCAGTTCTGGACAGCAAGAGACCCAGTACTTC.

This clone was seen only once. The chain recombines TRBV3-1 (or the pseudogene TRBV3-2) with TRBJ2-7, with 8 nucleotides matching TRBD1. The CDR3 is 14 amino acids. The junction had 4 bases not matched to a gene; V was cut back by 4 bases and J by 2 bases. The V gene's germline CDR1 is LGHDT and CDR2 YNNKEL (reference sequence). DNA of the CDR3: TGTGCCAGCAGCCGGACAGGGAATCCCTACGAGCAGTACTTC. Translating it yields CASSRTGNPYEQYF.

J is TRBJ1-2 and V is TRBV12-3 or TRBV12-4; 8 nucleotides match TRBD1. The CDR3 contains 12 residues. V shed 7 bases and J 8 bases; nucleotides not matched to a gene: 6. CDR3 sequence: CASTPDRGGYTF. The CDR3, as DNA: TGTGCCAGCACCCCCGACAGGGGCGGCTACACCTTC.

As DNA, the CDR3 is TGTGCCAGCAGTGACAGGAGTAACTATGGCTACACCTTC. Translation: CASSDRSNYGYTF. This chain links TRBV9 with TRBJ1-2; possible D gene TRBD1, 6 bases. CDR3 size: 13 residues. The ends were cut back, 5 bases at V and 1 base at J, with 9 bases in the middle. Germline V CDR1 and CDR2: SGDLS, YYNGEE.

This clone was found a few times. The CDR3 loop is CASGLQGLVYNSPLHF. CDR3 in DNA: TGTGCTAGTGGTTTGCAGGGGTTAGTCTATAATTCACCCCTCCACTTT. This chain joins TRBV12-5 and TRBJ1-6; tentatively, D is TRBD1 (6 bases). Germline V gives CDR1 LGHNT, CDR2 FRNRAP. The ends were cut back, 2 bases at V and 3 bases at J, with 11 bases in the middle. The CDR3 totals 16 residues.

This sequence joins TRBV7-2 and TRBJ1-2, with TRBD1 as a possible D gene (5 bases). Per the germline V gene, CDR1 is SGHTA and CDR2 is FQGNSA. The V end was cut by 0 bases, the J end by 4 bases, with 12 bases between. The CDR3 runs to 15 residues. The CDR3 loop is CASSLALGASYGYTF. CDR3 bases: TGTGCCAGCAGCTTAGCGCTAGGGGCTTCCTATGGCTACACCTTC.

V is TRBV24-1 and J is TRBJ1-2; D is unclear. The V gene lost 1 base and the J gene lost 4 bases, with 6 bases spanning the gap. This CDR3 has 13 residues. Germline CDR1 KGHDR, CDR2 SFDVKD. For the CDR3, the DNA is TGTGCCACCAGTGATTTCCGCGGCTATGGCTACACCTTC. Translated, it gives CATSDFRGYGYTF.